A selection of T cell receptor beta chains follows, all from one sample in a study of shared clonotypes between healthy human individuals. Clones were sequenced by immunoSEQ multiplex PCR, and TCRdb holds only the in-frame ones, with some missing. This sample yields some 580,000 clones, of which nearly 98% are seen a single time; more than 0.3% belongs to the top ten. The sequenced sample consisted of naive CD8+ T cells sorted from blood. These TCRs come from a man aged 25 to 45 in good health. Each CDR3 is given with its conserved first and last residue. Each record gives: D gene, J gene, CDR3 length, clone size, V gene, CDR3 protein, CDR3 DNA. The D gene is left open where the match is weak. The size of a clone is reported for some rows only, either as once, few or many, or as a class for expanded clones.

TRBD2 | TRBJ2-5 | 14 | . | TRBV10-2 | CASRGLAGEETQYF | TGCGCCAGCAGGGGACTAGCGGGAGAAGAGACCCAGTACTTC
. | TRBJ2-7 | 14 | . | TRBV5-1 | CASSLDGGSGEQYF | TGCGCCAGCAGCTTGGATGGAGGTTCGGGGGAGCAGTACTTC
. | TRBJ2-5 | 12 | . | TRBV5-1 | CASSLWGETQYF | TGCGCCAGCAGCTTGTGGGGAGAGACCCAGTACTTC
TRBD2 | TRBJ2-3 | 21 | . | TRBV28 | CASSLPPEVAGGYTGADTQYF | TGTGCCAGCAGTTTGCCCCCAGAGGTAGCGGGAGGATACACCGGGGCCGATACGCAGTATTTT
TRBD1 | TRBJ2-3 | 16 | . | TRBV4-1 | CASSPHRGRSTDTQYF | TGCGCCAGCAGCCCCCACAGGGGTCGGAGCACAGATACGCAGTATTTT
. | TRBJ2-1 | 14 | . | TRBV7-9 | CASSLVVGSNEQFF | TGTGCCAGCAGCTTAGTCGTTGGAAGCAATGAGCAGTTCTTC
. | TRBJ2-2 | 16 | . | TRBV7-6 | CASSLPPSSDTGELFF | TGTGCCAGCAGCCTTCCTCCGAGTAGCGACACCGGGGAGCTGTTTTTT
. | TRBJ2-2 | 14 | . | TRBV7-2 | CATRDSASTGELFF | TGTGCCACCCGAGACTCCGCGAGCACCGGGGAGCTGTTTTTT
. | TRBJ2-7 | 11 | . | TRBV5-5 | CASSFNYEQYF | TGTGCCAGCAGCTTCAACTACGAGCAGTACTTC
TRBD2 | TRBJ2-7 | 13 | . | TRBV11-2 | CAPGASGAYEQYF | TGTGCCCCAGGAGCTAGCGGGGCCTACGAGCAGTACTTC
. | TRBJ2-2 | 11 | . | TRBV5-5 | CASSFSGELFF | TGTGCCAGCAGCTTTTCCGGGGAGCTGTTTTTT
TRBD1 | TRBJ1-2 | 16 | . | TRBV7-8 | CASSLKPLTGRYGYTF | TGTGCCAGCAGCTTAAAGCCCCTGACAGGGCGCTATGGCTACACCTTC
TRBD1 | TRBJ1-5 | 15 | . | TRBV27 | CASRGTGESNQPQHF | TGTGCCAGCAGAGGGACAGGAGAAAGCAATCAGCCCCAGCATTTT
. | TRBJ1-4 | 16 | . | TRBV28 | CASSLRWGAANEKLFF | TGTGCCAGCAGTTTAAGATGGGGTGCGGCTAATGAAAAACTGTTTTTT
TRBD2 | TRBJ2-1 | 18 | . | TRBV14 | CASSQPHPVAGGPNEQFF | TGTGCCAGCAGCCAACCCCACCCGGTAGCGGGAGGGCCAAATGAGCAGTTCTTC
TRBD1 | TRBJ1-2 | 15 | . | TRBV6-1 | CASSPGQGIGYGYTF | TGTGCCAGCAGCCCGGGACAGGGGATTGGGTATGGCTACACCTTC
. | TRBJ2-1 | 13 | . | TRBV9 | CASSNGVVSEQFF | TGTGCCAGCAGCAACGGGGTGGTGAGTGAGCAGTTCTTC
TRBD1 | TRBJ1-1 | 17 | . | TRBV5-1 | CASSLAKGTGLRTEAFF | TGCGCCAGCAGCTTGGCCAAAGGGACAGGGTTGCGAACTGAAGCTTTCTTT
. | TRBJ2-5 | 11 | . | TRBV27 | CASSWGETQYF | TGTGCCAGCAGCTGGGGGGAGACCCAGTACTTC
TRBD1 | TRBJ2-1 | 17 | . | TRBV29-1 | CSVEDPQGEFFYNEQFF | TGCAGCGTTGAAGATCCCCAGGGGGAATTCTTTTACAATGAGCAGTTCTTC
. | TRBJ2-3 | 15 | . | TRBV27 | CASGVLASGTDTQYF | TGTGCCAGCGGGGTGCTAGCGAGTGGCACAGATACGCAGTATTTT
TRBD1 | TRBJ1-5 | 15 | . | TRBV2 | CASSPGQGAVKPQHF | TGTGCCAGCAGTCCGGGACAGGGGGCGGTTAAGCCCCAGCATTTT
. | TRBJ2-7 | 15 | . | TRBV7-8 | CASSGESGVSYEQYF | TGTGCCAGCAGCGGAGAATCCGGGGTCTCCTACGAGCAGTACTTC
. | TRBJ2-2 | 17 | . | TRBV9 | CASSVVEGYANTGELFF | TGTGCCAGCAGCGTAGTGGAAGGGTACGCGAACACCGGGGAGCTGTTTTTT
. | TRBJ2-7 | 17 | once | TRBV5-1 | CASSLVGRGVSSYEQYF | TGCGCCAGCAGCTTGGTTGGTCGCGGGGTCAGCTCCTACGAGCAGTACTTC
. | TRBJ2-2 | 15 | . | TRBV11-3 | CASSSSQGNTGELFF | TGTGCCAGCAGCTCAAGTCAGGGGAACACCGGGGAGCTGTTTTTT
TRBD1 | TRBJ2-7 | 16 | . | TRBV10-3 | CAISPTGTGIPYEQYF | TGTGCCATCAGTCCCACTGGGACAGGGATACCCTACGAGCAGTACTTC
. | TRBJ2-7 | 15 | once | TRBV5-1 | CASSLEEGLSYEQYF | TGCGCCAGCAGCCTGGAGGAGGGGCTCTCCTACGAGCAGTACTTC
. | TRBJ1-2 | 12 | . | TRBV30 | CAWGSENYGYTF | TGTGCCTGGGGTTCCGAAAACTATGGCTACACCTTC
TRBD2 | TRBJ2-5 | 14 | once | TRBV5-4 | CASSFSAGVETQYF | TGTGCCAGCAGCTTCTCAGCGGGAGTTGAGACCCAGTACTTC
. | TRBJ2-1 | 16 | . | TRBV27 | CASSSRDPGSYNEQFF | TGTGCCAGCAGTTCCCGGGACCCAGGCTCCTACAATGAGCAGTTCTTC
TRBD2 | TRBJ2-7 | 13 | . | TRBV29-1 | CSGAGGVSYEQYF | TGCAGCGGTGCGGGAGGAGTCTCCTACGAGCAGTACTTC
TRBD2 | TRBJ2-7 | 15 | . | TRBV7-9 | CASSLSSGSSYEQYF | TGTGCCAGCAGCTTAAGTAGCGGGAGCTCCTACGAGCAGTACTTC
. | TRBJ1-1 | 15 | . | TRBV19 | CASSIFTEPYTEAFF | TGTGCCAGTAGTATATTCACAGAACCCTACACTGAAGCTTTCTTT
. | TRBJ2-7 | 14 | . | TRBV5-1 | CASSLKSGSYEQYF | TGCGCCAGCAGCTTGAAAAGCGGGTCTTACGAGCAGTACTTC
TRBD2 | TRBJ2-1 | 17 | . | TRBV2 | CASSYRLAPSSYNEQFF | TGTGCCAGCAGCTACCGACTAGCACCGAGCTCCTACAATGAGCAGTTCTTC
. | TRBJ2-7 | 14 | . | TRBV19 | CASSMVPSFYEQYF | TGTGCCAGTAGTATGGTTCCGAGTTTCTACGAGCAGTACTTC
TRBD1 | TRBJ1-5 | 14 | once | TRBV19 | CASTGTETNQPQHF | TGTGCCAGTACCGGGACAGAAACGAATCAGCCCCAGCATTTT
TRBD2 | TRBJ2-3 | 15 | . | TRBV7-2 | CASSARTSSKDTQYF | TGTGCCAGCAGCGCGCGGACTAGTTCTAAAGATACGCAGTATTTT
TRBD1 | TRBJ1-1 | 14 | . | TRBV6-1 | CACRDSPYGTEAFF | TGTGCCTGCCGGGACAGTCCTTATGGCACTGAAGCTTTCTTT
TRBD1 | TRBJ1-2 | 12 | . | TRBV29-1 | CSVDRGASGYTF | TGCAGCGTGGACAGGGGTGCGAGCGGCTACACCTTC
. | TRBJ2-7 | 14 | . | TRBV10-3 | CAISETLVDYEQYF | TGTGCCATCAGTGAGACCCTAGTGGACTACGAGCAGTACTTC
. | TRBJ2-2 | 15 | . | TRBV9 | CASSVGHSNTGELFF | TGTGCCAGCAGCGTAGGACACTCGAACACCGGGGAGCTGTTTTTT
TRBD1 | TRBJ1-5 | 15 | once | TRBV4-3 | CASSQDSGTGEPQHF | TGCGCCAGCAGCCAGGATTCCGGGACAGGGGAGCCCCAGCATTTT
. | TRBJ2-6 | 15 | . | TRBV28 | CASSSGLSGANVLTF | TGTGCCAGCAGTTCCGGACTCTCTGGGGCCAACGTCCTGACTTTC
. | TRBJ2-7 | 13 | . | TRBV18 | CATRSFLLNEQYF | TGTGCCACCCGGTCTTTTTTGCTCAACGAGCAGTACTTC
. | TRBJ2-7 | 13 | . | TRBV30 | CAWSGGTLHEQYF | TGTGCCTGGAGTGGGGGTACTTTGCACGAGCAGTACTTC
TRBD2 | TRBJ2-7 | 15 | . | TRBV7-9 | CASSFGLAGPYEQYF | TGTGCCAGCAGCTTTGGACTAGCGGGGCCCTACGAGCAGTACTTC
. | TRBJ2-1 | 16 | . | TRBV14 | CASSQESQGLYNEQFF | TGTGCCAGCAGCCAAGAGAGTCAGGGCCTCTACAATGAGCAGTTCTTC
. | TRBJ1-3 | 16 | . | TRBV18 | CASSPSGTDSGNTIYF | TGTGCCAGCTCACCTTCCGGGACCGACTCTGGAAACACCATATATTTT
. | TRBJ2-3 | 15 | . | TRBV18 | CASSPPGWDGDTQYF | TGTGCCAGCTCACCACCCGGGTGGGACGGCGATACGCAGTATTTT
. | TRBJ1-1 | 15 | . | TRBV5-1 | CASSLDRAPNTEAFF | TGCGCCAGCAGCTTGGACAGGGCCCCGAACACTGAAGCTTTCTTT
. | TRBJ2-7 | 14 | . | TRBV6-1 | CASSAGMLGREQYF | TGTGCCAGCAGTGCCGGTATGTTGGGGCGCGAGCAGTACTTC
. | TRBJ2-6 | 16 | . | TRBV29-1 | CSARSQGLTGANVLTF | TGCAGCGCCCGTTCGCAAGGATTAACCGGGGCCAACGTCCTGACTTTC
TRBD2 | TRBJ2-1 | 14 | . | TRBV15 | CATSEAGGLNEQFF | TGTGCCACCAGCGAAGCGGGAGGACTCAATGAGCAGTTCTTC
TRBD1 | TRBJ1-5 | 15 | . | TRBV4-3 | CASSQDRGSNQPQHF | TGCGCCAGCAGCCAGGACAGGGGGAGCAATCAGCCCCAGCATTTT
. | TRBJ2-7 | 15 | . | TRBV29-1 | CSVEDFGTGAGEQYF | TGCAGCGTTGAAGATTTCGGGACAGGAGCGGGGGAGCAGTACTTC
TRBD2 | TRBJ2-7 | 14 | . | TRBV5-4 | CASSLGGLAYEQYF | TGTGCCAGCAGCTTGGGTGGACTAGCCTACGAGCAGTACTTC
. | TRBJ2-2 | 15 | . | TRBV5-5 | CASSSGGWTGGELFF | TGTGCCAGCAGCTCCGGGGGCTGGACAGGCGGGGAGCTGTTTTTT